The 16 T cell receptor beta chains listed next were all sequenced from one sample in a study of cytomegalovirus exposure and HLA in healthy donors. It was with 60 Vbeta and 13 Jbeta primers that the PCR ran. Libraries were prepared by immunoSEQ multiplex PCR; TCRdb keeps only in-frame clonotypes and omits some of them. Altogether fewer than 200,000 clones are present, around 78% being singletons, with the ten largest covering 0.7% to 0.8%. Sequencing was done on a sample of PBMCs. The receptors come from a female donor in good health and CMV-seronegative.

V usage is TRBV5-4 and J usage is TRBJ2-3; weak D call: TRBD1 (6 bases). Trimming took 3 bases from V and 1 from J, leaving 12 bases between them. Germline CDR1 reads SGHNT; CDR2 reads YYREEE (reference sequence). The CDR3 has 15 residues. This CDR3 reads CASSSRTARTDTQYF. CDR3 in DNA: TGTGCCAGCAGCTCCAGGACAGCCCGCACAGATACGCAGTATTTT.

CDR3 loop: CASSQVWGSGTASEQYF. The DNA for the CDR3 is TGTGCCAGCAGCCAAGTATGGGGCTCCGGGACAGCTAGCGAGCAGTACTTC. V gene TRBV14 combines with J gene TRBJ2-7; 7 nucleotides agree with TRBD1. The CDR3 contains 17 residues. J gave up 6 bases and V 1 base, and 15 bases lay outside the gene matches. Germline CDR1 and CDR2: SGHDN and FVKESK.

This chain connects TRBV5-1 to TRBJ1-2, with 12 bases lining up with TRBD1. Looked up from germline, CDR1 is SGHRS and CDR2 is YFSETQ. V was clipped by 4 bases and J by 6 bases; unmatched bases: 10. CDR3 size: 16 residues. The CDR3 DNA is TGCGCCAGCAGCCGTAATTCTGGGACAGGGGGCAATGGCTACACCTTC. Protein product: CASSRNSGTGGNGYTF.

This chain joins TRBV27 and TRBJ1-5; 7 nucleotides line up with TRBD1. V shed 2 bases, J shed 4 bases, and the junction held 5 bases outside the gene matches. Looked up from germline, CDR1 is MNHEY and CDR2 is SMNVEV (reference sequence). The CDR3 runs 15 residues. CDR3 in amino acids: CASSLEGARNQPQHF. The CDR3 nucleotides are TGTGCCAGCAGTTTAGAGGGGGCTAGGAATCAGCCCCAGCATTTT.

The V call is TRBV18, the J call TRBJ2-7; 11 nucleotides line up with TRBD1. This CDR3 has 13 amino acids. From germline, CDR1 is KGHSH and CDR2 LQKENI. The trim removed 2 bases at V and 6 bases at J, leaving 0 bases unmatched. Written as DNA, the CDR3 is TGTGCCAGCTCACCAGGGACAGGGGGCGAGCAGTACTTC. This gives the protein CASSPGTGGEQYF.

The chain couples TRBV9 to TRBJ2-3; D gene unclear. This CDR3 has 16 residues. CDR1 is SGDLS, CDR2 YYNGEE, per germline. The germline V and J ends were trimmed by 0 bases and 3 bases, with 14 bases remaining between them. The CDR3 coding sequence is TGTGCCAGCAGCGTAGCTCCTTCGGCCAGGACAGATACGCAGTATTTT. This encodes CASSVAPSARTDTQYF. The full variable domain, completed using reference TRBV9 and TRBJ2-3, is DSGVTQTPKHLITATGQRVTLRCSPRSGDLSVYWYQQSLDQGLQFLIQYYNGEERAKGNILERFSAQQFPDLHSELNLSSLELGDSALYFCASSVAPSARTDTQYFGPGTRLTVL.

This clone occurred once. The V call is TRBV9, the J call TRBJ2-7; D uncertain. Trimming shortened V by 0 bases and J by 4 bases, and 11 bases separated the two germline ends. Germline CDR1 SGDLS, CDR2 YYNGEE. This CDR3 has 14 residues. The CDR3 is CASSVGRSSYEQYF. CDR3 coding DNA: TGTGCCAGCAGCGTAGGCAGGTCAAGTTACGAGCAGTACTTC.

The chain employs TRBV21-1 and TRBJ2-7; TRBD2 is taken as the D call from the table, unchecked against the DNA. TRBV21-1 constitutes a pseudogene. CDR3 length equals 15 residues. The CDR3 spells CASSKRLAGPYEQYF. DNA of the CDR3: TGTGCCAGCAGCAAACGACTAGCGGGACCCTACGAGCAGTACTTC.

The rearrangement joins TRBV27 to TRBJ2-5; 8 bases line up with TRBD1. The CDR3 has 16 residues. Per the germline V gene, CDR1 is MNHEY and CDR2 is SMNVEV (reference sequence). J lost 1 base, V lost 1 base, and 5 bases had no gene match. The CDR3 DNA is TGTGCCAGCAGTTTATGGTCTGGGACAGGCCAAGAGACCCAGTACTTC. Amino acid sequence: CASSLWSGTGQETQYF.

The V and J genes are TRBV27 and TRBJ2-2; 8 bases are shared with TRBD1. The CDR3 sequence is 16 residues long. Germline V CDR1 and CDR2: MNHEY, SMNVEV (reference sequence). The V gene end was trimmed by 3 bases and the J gene end by 5 bases; junction bases not matched to a gene: 8. The CDR3 loop is CASSFGQGARTGELFF. Here the CDR3 DNA reads TGTGCCAGCAGTTTTGGTCAGGGGGCTCGGACCGGGGAGCTGTTTTTT.

This chain connects TRBV6-5 to TRBJ2-5, with 8 bases aligning to TRBD2. The CDR3 covers 14 residues. Looked up from germline, CDR1 is MNHEY and CDR2 is SVGAGI. V shed 8 bases, J shed 7 bases, and the junction held 12 bases outside the gene matches. In DNA, the CDR3 is TGTGCCAGCGGGGCGAGTAGCGGGGTCGGGACCCAGTACTTC. Translating it yields CASGASSGVGTQYF.

The chain employs TRBV2 and TRBJ2-1; 14 bases map to TRBD2. The junction had 8 bases not matched to a gene; V was cut back by 5 bases and J by 8 bases. The length of the CDR3 is 16 residues. Germline V gives CDR1 SNHLY, CDR2 FYNNEI. The CDR3 loop is CASSLGLAGASHEQFF. Here the CDR3 DNA reads TGTGCCAGCAGTTTGGGACTAGCGGGGGCCTCCCATGAGCAGTTCTTC. The variable domain in full, with the rest retrieved from reference TRBV2 and TRBJ2-1, is EPEVTQTPSHQVTQMGQEVILRCVPISNHLYFYWYRQILGQKVEFLVSFYNNEISEKSEIFDDQFSVERPDGSNFTLKIRSTKLEDSAMYFCASSLGLAGASHEQFFGPGTRLTVL.

V and J are TRBV4-2 and TRBJ2-7; D remains ambiguous. Trimming took off 2 bases at V and 5 bases at J, with 13 bases between the two ends. The CDR3 runs 14 residues. The germline V gene has CDR1 LGHNA and CDR2 YNFKEQ. CDR3 coding DNA: TGTGCCAGCAGCCAACAGACCCTCGCGGACGAGCAGTACTTC. Translating gives CASSQQTLADEQYF.

The V gene is TRBV10-3, the J gene TRBJ1-4; TRBD1 aligns across 7 bases. Germline-derived CDR1 and CDR2 are ENHRY and SYGVKD. V was pared by 6 bases and J by 6 bases, with 4 bases of the junction left unmatched. The CDR3 contains 13 residues. Written as DNA, the CDR3 is TGTGCCATCAGGGGGACAGTTGATGAAAAACTGTTTTTT. Its translation is CAIRGTVDEKLFF.

The count of this clone is one. V and J are TRBV6-5 and TRBJ1-3; TRBD1 might be the D (6 bases). Germline V gene data show CDR1 as MNHEY and CDR2 as SVGAGI. CDR3 size: 15 residues. V lost 5 bases to trimming and J lost 4 bases, with 15 bases between them. The CDR3: CASSIGRGRGNTIYF. The CDR3 region has the DNA TGTGCCAGCAGTATAGGCAGGGGTCGCGGAAACACCATATATTTT.

This sequence joins TRBV7-9 and TRBJ1-2, with TRBD1 as a possible D gene (5 bases). V was clipped by 1 base and J by 4 bases, with 10 bases between them. Germline loops: CDR1 SEHNR, CDR2 FQNEAQ (reference sequence). The CDR3 consists of 14 residues. The CDR3 region is CASSLEGNLYGYTF. Written as DNA, the CDR3 is TGTGCCAGCAGCTTAGAGGGGAACCTCTATGGCTACACCTTC.